This TCR beta chain was recorded in a study of human T cells and chemical hapten exposure. At the level of the study: Per-sample variation in TCR yield stemmed mainly from small pooled library volume differences. General study findings and limits: Sensitizing with DPC caused no change in TCRs above 1 in 1000 frequency.

Time point given: pre-sensitization, week 0. Treatment: therapeutic diphenylcyclopropenone sensitization with weekly scalp DPC. Every donor had alopecia and was 18 to 70 years old; all were suitable for DPC. This clonotype was counted between two and nine times. No antigen is known for it. One entry per CDR3 protein results from TCRdb running MiXCR on the RACE reads. The sample gives over 70,000 distinct CDR3 sequences, 11% to 15% of which show up once; 4% to 6% is in the top ten. Material: whole blood, obtained in connection with sensitization to the hapten diphenylcyclopropenone (DPC). The receptor was derived from a woman between 45 and 60 years old with alopecia areata. Some clones in this sample may be carry-over from other donors' samples.

As DNA, the CDR3 is TGCGCCAGCAGCCAAGATTTGAACGGCCTGTCGGACGAGCAGTACTTC. Translation: CASSQDLNGLSDEQYF. This sequence joins TRBV4-3 and TRBJ2-7; no clear D. CDR1 and CDR2 (germline): LGHNA, YSLEER. V was cut by 0 bases and J by 5 bases, with 17 bases left in between. The CDR3 runs 16 residues.